This is a list of T cell receptor beta chains from one sample in a study of T cell repertoires in cytomegalovirus infection. TCRdb passed the reads through MiXCR, listing each CDR3 protein once. The sample has 230,000 or so distinct CDR3 sequences, over 15% seen once; the top ten hold around half. Sequencing input: CD8+ T cells from PBMCs. These receptors were taken from a human donor in good health (CMV status not recorded). Some clones in this sample may be carry-over from other donors' samples. The CDR3 runs from the conserved cysteine through the conserved F or W. A D gene is named only where the DNA matches it firmly. The size of a clone is reported for some rows only, either as once, few or many, or as a class for expanded clones.

abundance	v_gene	len	d_gene	j_gene	CDR3aa	CDR3nt
-	TRBV10-2	14	-	TRBJ1-1	CASSDGGANTEAFF	TGCGCCAGCAGTGATGGGGGTGCGAACACTGAAGCTTTCTTT
many	TRBV7-2	14	TRBD1	TRBJ1-5	CASSQGQGSQPQHF	TGTGCCAGCAGCCAAGGACAGGGGTCTCAGCCCCAGCATTTT
-	TRBV9	15	-	TRBJ1-1	CASQRGGDRWTEAFF	TGTGCCAGCCAAAGGGGGGGGGATAGGTGGACTGAAGCTTTCTTT
many	TRBV4-2	18	-	TRBJ2-1	CASSPLDGRDGLYNEQFF	TGTGCCAGCAGCCCACTGGACGGACGGGACGGACTCTACAATGAGCAGTTCTTC
many	TRBV7-2	13	-	TRBJ1-5	CASSLSQYQPQHF	TGTGCCAGCAGCTTATCACAGTATCAGCCCCAGCATTTT
once	TRBV6-2/TRBV6-3	15	-	TRBJ2-1	CASSQNSFYYNEQFF	TGTGCCAGCAGTCAGAATAGCTTCTACTACAATGAGCAGTTCTTC
many	TRBV7-2	14	-	TRBJ2-2	CASSSDRNTGELFF	TGTGCCAGCAGCTCGGACAGAAACACCGGGGAGCTGTTTTTT
many	TRBV11-2	14	TRBD2	TRBJ2-5	CASASWGGQETQYF	TGTGCCAGCGCTTCATGGGGGGGCCAAGAGACCCAGTACTTC
-	TRBV28	16	-	TRBJ1-5	CASSLDFTGRNQPQHF	TGTGCCAGCAGCCTGGACTTTACGGGACGCAATCAGCCCCAGCATTTT
many	TRBV7-6	14	-	TRBJ1-2	CASGSGLVGYGYTF	TGTGCCAGCGGATCGGGTCTTGTGGGCTATGGCTACACCTTC
many	TRBV7-9	15	-	TRBJ1-2	CASSLGRDPSYGYTF	TGTGCCAGCAGCTTAGGTCGGGATCCAAGCTATGGCTACACCTTC
medium-sized	TRBV7-2	17	TRBD2	TRBJ2-5	CASSWKTRLAGGPTQYF	TGTGCCAGCAGCTGGAAAACACGACTAGCGGGGGGGCCTACCCAGTACTTC
few	TRBV20-1	15	-	TRBJ2-1	CSARDPRGGYNEQFF	TGCAGTGCTAGAGATCCCCGGGGAGGCTACAATGAGCAGTTCTTC
-	TRBV28	15	TRBD1	TRBJ2-7	CASSGTDRVIDEQYF	TGTGCCAGCAGCGGCACGGACAGGGTAATTGACGAGCAGTACTTC
few	TRBV6-2/TRBV6-3	14	TRBD2	TRBJ2-7	CASSTGGNWYEQYF	TGTGCCAGCAGCACGGGGGGAAATTGGTACGAGCAGTACTTC
many	TRBV7-2	17	TRBD2	TRBJ2-4	CASSGLAGPHFQNIQYF	TGTGCCAGCAGCGGTCTAGCGGGGCCCCACTTCCAAAACATTCAGTACTTC
-	TRBV7-9	16	TRBD1	TRBJ1-1	CASSLGMGQGLPEAFF	TGTGCCAGCAGCTTAGGGATGGGACAGGGTTTGCCTGAAGCTTTCTTT
-	TRBV6-5	15	TRBD1	TRBJ2-1	CASSAGTGEHNEQFF	TGTGCCAGCAGCGCCGGGACAGGGGAGCACAATGAGCAGTTCTTC
-	TRBV28	16	TRBD1	TRBJ1-2	CASSAPDRVANYGYTF	TGTGCCAGCAGCGCCCCGGACAGGGTTGCTAACTATGGCTACACCTTC
many	TRBV6-2/TRBV6-3	18	TRBD2	TRBJ2-3	CASSNAGLAGGSTDTQYF	TGTGCCAGCAGTAATGCGGGACTAGCGGGGGGCAGCACAGATACGCAGTATTTT